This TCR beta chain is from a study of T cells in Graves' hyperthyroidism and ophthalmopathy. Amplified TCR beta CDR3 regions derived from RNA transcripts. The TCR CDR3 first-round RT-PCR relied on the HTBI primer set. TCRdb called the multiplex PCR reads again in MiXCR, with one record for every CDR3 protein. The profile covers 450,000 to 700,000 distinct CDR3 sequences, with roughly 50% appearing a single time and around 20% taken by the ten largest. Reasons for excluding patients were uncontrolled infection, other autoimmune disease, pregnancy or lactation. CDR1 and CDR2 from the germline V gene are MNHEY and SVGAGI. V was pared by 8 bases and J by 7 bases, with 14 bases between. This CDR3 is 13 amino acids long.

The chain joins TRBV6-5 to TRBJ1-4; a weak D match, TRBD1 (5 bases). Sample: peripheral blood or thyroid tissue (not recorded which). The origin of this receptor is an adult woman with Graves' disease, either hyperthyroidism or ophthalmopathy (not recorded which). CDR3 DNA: TGTGCCAGCTGCCGGGGAAGGGGTGAAAAACTGTTTTTT. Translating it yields CASCRGRGEKLFF.